This note documents a single TCR beta chain sequence. What it recognizes is unknown. The record originates from a study of T cells in Graves' hyperthyroidism and ophthalmopathy. Looked up from germline, CDR1 is KGHDR and CDR2 is SFDVKD. V was pared by 1 base and J by 8 bases, with 7 bases between. The CDR3 covers 13 residues. What was amplified from RNA transcripts were TCR beta CDR3 regions. The HTBI primer set drove a first-round RT-PCR of the TCR CDR3. Via MiXCR, TCRdb re-called the multiplex PCR reads, giving one row per CDR3 protein. The sample records roughly 500,000 distinct CDR3 sequences, over 35% being singletons. Whole-study results and caveats: Blood samples included most of the expanded thyroid clonotypes exceeding 0.001.

The sequence was collected from an adult woman with Graves' disease, either hyperthyroidism or ophthalmopathy (not recorded which). Sequencing was carried out using peripheral blood or thyroid tissue (not recorded which). J is TRBJ1-4 and V is TRBV24-1; D ambiguous. The chain's CDR3 is CATSDFRWEKLFF. In nucleotides, the CDR3 is TGTGCCACCAGTGATTTCCGGTGGGAAAAACTGTTTTTT.